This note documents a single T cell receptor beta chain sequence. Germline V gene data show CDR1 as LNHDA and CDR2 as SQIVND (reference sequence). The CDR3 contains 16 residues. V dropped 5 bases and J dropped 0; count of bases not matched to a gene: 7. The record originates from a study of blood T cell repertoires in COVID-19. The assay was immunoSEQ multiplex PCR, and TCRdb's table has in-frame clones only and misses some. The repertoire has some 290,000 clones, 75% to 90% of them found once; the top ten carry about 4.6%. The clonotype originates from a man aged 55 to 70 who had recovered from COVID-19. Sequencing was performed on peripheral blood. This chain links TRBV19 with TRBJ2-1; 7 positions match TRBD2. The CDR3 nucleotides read TGTGCCAGTAGTCTCCTAGCGGTGAGCTCCTACAATGAGCAGTTCTTC. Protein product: CASSLLAVSSYNEQFF.